This entry lists 28 T cell receptor beta chains sequenced from one sample in a study of blood T cell repertoires in COVID-19. Sequencing was performed with immunoSEQ multiplex PCR; in TCRdb, only in-frame clones are kept and a portion is missing. The top ten hold about 22% of the sample, which has around 40,000 clones, approximately 91% seen once. Sequencing was performed on peripheral blood. The receptors come from a man aged 45-65 years with active COVID-19.

This chain uses TRBV5-4 with TRBJ2-7; 8 bases are a match to TRBD2. The germline CDR1 and CDR2 sequences are SGHNT and YYREEE (reference sequence). The V segment lost 0 bases and the J segment 8 bases; nucleotides outside the gene matches: 16. This CDR3 is built from 17 residues. The CDR3 reads CASSLAPLAGGTMKQYF. In DNA form, the CDR3 reads TGTGCCAGCAGCTTGGCCCCCCTAGCGGGCGGGACTATGAAGCAGTACTTC.

V gene TRBV5-1 combines with J gene TRBJ2-1; TRBD1 matches 9 bases. The CDR3 sequence is 15 residues long. The V gene end was trimmed by 0 bases and the J gene end by 4 bases; junction bases not matched to a gene: 2. CDR1 is SGHRS and CDR2 is YFSETQ in the germline V gene. Here the CDR3 DNA reads TGCGCCAGCAGCTTGGGACAGGGGGGGTACAATGAGCAGTTCTTC. This encodes CASSLGQGGYNEQFF.

The chain combines TRBV7-9 with TRBJ2-1, with unresolved D. Germline V gene lookup returns CDR1 SEHNR and CDR2 FQNEAQ (reference sequence). The V and J ends lost 0 bases and 7 bases respectively, with 16 bases between them. This CDR3 is built from 16 residues. CDR3 amino acids: CASSLASLAVGNEQFF. The CDR3 region has the DNA TGTGCCAGCAGCTTAGCGTCGTTAGCCGTTGGGAATGAGCAGTTCTTC.

This clone appeared a single time. Other DNA sequences in this specimen translate into the identical CDR3. The J gene is TRBJ2-7, the V gene TRBV11-1; 10 nucleotides align to TRBD2. CDR1 SGHAT and CDR2 FQDESV come from the germline V gene (reference sequence). The CDR3 runs to 16 residues. V trimming: 5 bases; J trimming: 2 bases; junction bases outside the gene matches: 9. The CDR3, as DNA: TGTGCCAGCAGCATCAGCACCGGGACTAGCGCCTACGAGCAGTACTTC. Translating it yields CASSISTGTSAYEQYF.

The chain uses TRBV11-3 and TRBJ2-5, with 8 bases identical to TRBD1. Germline lookup yields CDR1 SGHNT and CDR2 YENEEA. The junction had 4 bases not matched to a gene; V was cut back by 4 bases and J by 3 bases. The CDR3 consists of 14 residues. CDR3 nucleotides: TGTGCCAGCAGCTCCTGGACAGGGAAAGAGACCCAGTACTTC. Amino acids: CASSSWTGKETQYF.

The chain couples TRBV9 to TRBJ2-4; 8 positions match TRBD1. Germline V CDR1 and CDR2: SGDLS, YYNGEE. There are 12 residues in the CDR3. The V and J ends lost 3 bases and 11 bases, in that order; junction bases with no gene match: 4. In DNA, the CDR3 is TGTGCCAGCAGCGGACAGGGGCCAGTTCAGTACTTC. Translated: CASSGQGPVQYF.

V gene TRBV4-1 combines with J gene TRBJ1-1; D is undetermined. This CDR3 comprises 13 residues. Per the germline V gene, CDR1 is MGHRA and CDR2 is YSYEKL. V dropped 1 base and J dropped 5 bases, with 8 bases sitting between them. CDR3 nucleotides: TGCGCCAGCAGCCAAGCGGGGAAAACTGAAGCTTTCTTT. Translated: CASSQAGKTEAFF.

The rearrangement uses TRBV4-2 and TRBJ2-7; D possibly corresponds to TRBD2 (6 bases). This CDR3 spans 15 amino acids. Trimming left V 0 bases short and J 2 bases short, with 11 bases between. Germline V CDR1 and CDR2: LGHNA, YNFKEQ. The DNA of the CDR3 is TGTGCCAGCAGCCAAGAGGGGGAGGAAACCTACGAGCAGTACTTC. Amino acids: CASSQEGEETYEQYF.

This chain links TRBV9 with TRBJ1-4; D remains unclear. The ends were cut back, 3 bases at V and 0 bases at J, with 6 bases in the middle. Germline V gives CDR1 SGDLS, CDR2 YYNGEE. This CDR3 has 14 amino acids. This CDR3 is CASSAGTTNEKLFF. The CDR3 DNA is TGTGCCAGCAGCGCCGGGACAACTAATGAAAAACTGTTTTTT.

CDR3 sequence (DNA): TGTGCCAGCAGCCTGAATTCGGGACTAGCCACAGATACGCAGTATTTT. Amino acids: CASSLNSGLATDTQYF. V usage is TRBV14 and J usage is TRBJ2-3; 9 bases are a match to TRBD2. Germline trimming cut 4 bases from V and 2 bases from J; bases unmatched to any gene: 7. The CDR3 is made up of 16 amino acids. Per the germline V gene, CDR1 is SGHDN and CDR2 is FVKESK.

V gene TRBV6-2 or TRBV6-3 combines with J gene TRBJ1-5, with 9 bases lining up with TRBD1. This CDR3 spans 15 amino acids. Germline V gene data show CDR1 as MNHEY and CDR2 as SVGEGT. V dropped 6 bases and J dropped 1; count of bases not matched to a gene: 4. The CDR3, as DNA: TGTGCCAGCAGCACCGGGACAGGGAGCAATCAGCCCCAGCATTTT. Protein: CASSTGTGSNQPQHF.

The chain combines TRBV19 with TRBJ2-7, with a possible D match to TRBD1 (6 bases). Trimming shortened V by 10 bases and J by 3 bases, and 10 bases separated the two germline ends. Germline assignment: CDR1 LNHDA and CDR2 SQIVND (reference sequence). This CDR3 comprises 11 residues. CDR3 nucleotide sequence: TGTGCCACAGGACAGTTCTACGAGCAGTACTTC. This gives the protein CATGQFYEQYF.

The chain is built from TRBV5-1 and TRBJ2-3, with a weak D call TRBD2 (7 bases). CDR1 SGHRS and CDR2 YFSETQ come from the germline V gene. V was clipped by 4 bases and J by 0 bases, with 18 bases between them. The CDR3 extends over 17 amino acids. The DNA of the CDR3 is TGCGCCAGCAGCGGGGGGGGCCCCACCCCGAGCACAGATACGCAGTATTTT. It encodes CASSGGGPTPSTDTQYF.

The gene calls are TRBV28 and TRBJ2-2; 9 bases fit TRBD2. V gave up 8 bases and J gave up 7 bases; unmatched junction bases: 8. Germline V gives CDR1 MDHEN, CDR2 SYDVKM. This CDR3 region has 14 residues. This CDR3 reads CASHWASGIGELFF. The CDR3 coding sequence is TGTGCCAGCCATTGGGCTAGCGGGATCGGGGAGCTGTTTTTT.

The genes are TRBV4-2 and TRBJ2-7; D uncertain. The V gene's germline CDR1 is LGHNA and CDR2 YNFKEQ. The CDR3 spans 14 residues. V lost 1 base and J lost 3, with 10 bases in between. The CDR3 bases are TGTGCCAGCAGCCAAGGAGACTTCCTCTACGAGCAGTACTTC. Residues: CASSQGDFLYEQYF.

This rearrangement joins TRBV18 to TRBJ2-7; D possibly corresponds to TRBD2 (6 bases). The V and J ends lost 1 base and 6 bases respectively, with 13 bases between them. In germline, CDR1 is KGHSH, CDR2 LQKENI. The CDR3 extends over 14 amino acids. The CDR3, as DNA: TGTGCCAGCTCACCACTGCCGGGGGTGGGCGAGCAGTACTTC. Its protein is CASSPLPGVGEQYF.

The rearrangement links TRBV5-1 to TRBJ2-5; D might be TRBD2 (6 bases). The CDR3 has 13 amino acids. V gave up 2 bases and J gave up 5 bases, with 10 bases separating them. Germline V gene sequence: CDR1 SGHRS, CDR2 YFSETQ. The CDR3 DNA sequence: TGCGCCAGCAGCTTTGAGGCGGGGGAGACCCAGTACTTC. This translates into CASSFEAGETQYF.

This clone has just one count. The chain joins TRBV12-5 to TRBJ1-3; D not resolved. The CDR3 spans 16 residues. V gave up 6 bases and J gave up 0 bases, with 15 bases separating them. The germline V gene encodes CDR1 LGHNT and CDR2 FRNRAP. The CDR3 region has the DNA TGTGCTAGTGGCCCCCCCCGTCTAAGCTCTGGAAACACCATATATTTT. Protein product: CASGPPRLSSGNTIYF.

As DNA, the CDR3 is TGTGCCAGCAGCTATGATTTGGGCTTATATGGCTACACCTTC. Protein: CASSYDLGLYGYTF. The rearrangement links TRBV7-2 to TRBJ1-2, with D unclear. This CDR3 spans 14 amino acids. V lost 4 bases, J lost 5 bases, and 14 bases lay in between. Germline V gives CDR1 SGHTA, CDR2 FQGNSA.

This CDR3 is CASSFGLAGSTGELFF. CDR3 coding DNA: TGTGCCAGCAGTTTCGGGCTAGCGGGATCCACCGGGGAGCTGTTTTTT. The V call is TRBV28, the J call TRBJ2-2, with 9 bases identical to TRBD2. With V trimmed by 3 bases and J by 4 bases, 6 bases remained unmatched. The length of the CDR3 is 16 residues. Looked up from germline, CDR1 is MDHEN and CDR2 is SYDVKM.

The V call is TRBV21-1, the J call TRBJ2-5; TRBD1 is the table's D call and was not checked against the DNA. TRBV21-1 is shown as a pseudogene. The CDR3 has 14 residues. CDR3: CASSKVKTEETQYF. The CDR3 bases are TGTGCCAGCAGCAAAGTTAAGACAGAAGAGACCCAGTACTTC.

This clone was seen only a few times. V gene TRBV14 combines with J gene TRBJ2-7, with 7 bases aligning to TRBD2. Germline V lookup: CDR1 SGHDN, CDR2 FVKESK. The V gene end was trimmed by 6 bases and the J gene end by 0 bases; junction bases not matched to a gene: 2. The CDR3 length is 13 residues. CDR3 bases: TGTGCCAGCAGACCTAGCGGCTCCTACGAGCAGTACTTC. Amino acid sequence: CASRPSGSYEQYF. Combining the CDR3 with reference TRBV14 and TRBJ2-7 gives the whole variable domain EAGVTQFPSHSVIEKGQTVTLRCDPISGHDNLYWYRRVMGKEIKFLLHFVKESKQDESGMPNNRFLAERTGGTYSTLKVQPAELEDSGVYFCASRPSGSYEQYFGPGTRLTVT.

This chain joins TRBV19 and TRBJ2-3; TRBD2 matches at 13 bases. V shed 9 bases, J shed 5 bases, and the junction held 8 bases outside the gene matches. The CDR3 runs to 15 residues. CDR1 is LNHDA and CDR2 is SQIVND in the germline V gene (reference sequence). The CDR3 nucleotides are TGTGCCAGCCTTAAAGGACTAGCGGGAGAAGATACGCAGTATTTT. Encoded protein: CASLKGLAGEDTQYF.

This clone came up once. The chain carries TRBV20-1 and TRBJ2-4; D might be TRBD2 (5 bases). Germline V gives CDR1 DFQATT, CDR2 SNEGSKA (reference sequence). CDR3 length equals 15 residues. Trimming left V 3 bases short and J 1 base short, with 13 bases between. For the CDR3, the DNA is TGCAGTGCTAGTATGCGTAGCGCGGCCAAAAACATTCAGTACTTC. It translates to CSASMRSAAKNIQYF.

The genes are TRBV2 and TRBJ1-2; possible D gene TRBD1, 6 bases. The CDR3 sequence is 14 residues long. The ends were cut back, 3 bases at V and 4 bases at J, with 12 bases in the middle. Germline V lookup: CDR1 SNHLY, CDR2 FYNNEI. The DNA of the CDR3 is TGTGCCAGCAGTGAGCCCGGGGGGCTCTATGGCTACACCTTC. Translating gives CASSEPGGLYGYTF.

This clone has a single count. The chain couples TRBV6-6 to TRBJ2-1; D is unresolved. The CDR3 sequence is 14 residues long. V shed 3 bases and J shed 3 bases, with 9 bases lying between them. Germline CDR1 and CDR2: MNHNY and SVGAGI (reference sequence). The CDR3 loop is CASSYSAVYNEQFF. CDR3 nucleotides: TGTGCCAGCAGTTATTCTGCGGTCTACAATGAGCAGTTCTTC.

This chain uses TRBV7-9 with TRBJ1-1, with D perhaps matching TRBD1 (5 bases). This CDR3 is 12 amino acids long. CDR1 and CDR2 from the germline V gene are SEHNR and FQNEAQ (reference sequence). V gave up 3 bases and J gave up 6 bases, with 8 bases separating them. The CDR3 loop reads CASSLEGPEAFF. CDR3 DNA: TGTGCCAGCAGCTTGGAGGGGCCTGAAGCTTTCTTT.

The V and J genes are TRBV5-4 and TRBJ1-1; 8 nucleotides agree with TRBD1. The junction had 8 bases not matched to a gene; V was cut back by 4 bases and J by 6 bases. The CDR3 is 14 amino acids. Per the germline V gene, CDR1 is SGHNT and CDR2 is YYREEE (reference sequence). CDR3 DNA sequence: TGTGCCAGCAGCGGGCCCCAGGGGGCCCCTGAAGCTTTCTTT. Translation gives CASSGPQGAPEAFF.